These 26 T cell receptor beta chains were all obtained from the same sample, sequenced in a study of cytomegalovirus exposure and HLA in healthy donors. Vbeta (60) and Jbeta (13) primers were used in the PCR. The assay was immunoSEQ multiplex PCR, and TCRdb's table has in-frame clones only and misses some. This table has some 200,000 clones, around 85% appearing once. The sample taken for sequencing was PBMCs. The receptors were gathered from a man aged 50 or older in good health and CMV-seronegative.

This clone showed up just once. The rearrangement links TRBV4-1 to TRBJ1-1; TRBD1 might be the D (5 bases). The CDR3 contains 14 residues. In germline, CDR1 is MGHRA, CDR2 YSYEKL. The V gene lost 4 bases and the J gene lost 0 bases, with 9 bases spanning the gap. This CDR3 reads CASSLFRVNTEAFF. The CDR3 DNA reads TGCGCCAGCAGCCTCTTCAGGGTGAACACTGAAGCTTTCTTT.

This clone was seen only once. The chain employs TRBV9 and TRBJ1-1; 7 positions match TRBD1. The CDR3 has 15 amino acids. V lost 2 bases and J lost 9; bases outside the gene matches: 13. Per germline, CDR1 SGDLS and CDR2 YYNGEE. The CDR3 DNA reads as TGTGCCAGCAGCGTCGGCCCGGAGGCAGGGGGACAAGCTTTCTTT. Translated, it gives CASSVGPEAGGQAFF.

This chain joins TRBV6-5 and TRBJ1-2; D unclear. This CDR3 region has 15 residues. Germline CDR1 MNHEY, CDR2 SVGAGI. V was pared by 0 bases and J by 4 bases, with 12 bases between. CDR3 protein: CASSYSRVILYGYTF. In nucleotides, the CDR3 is TGTGCCAGCAGTTACTCGAGGGTGATACTCTATGGCTACACCTTC.

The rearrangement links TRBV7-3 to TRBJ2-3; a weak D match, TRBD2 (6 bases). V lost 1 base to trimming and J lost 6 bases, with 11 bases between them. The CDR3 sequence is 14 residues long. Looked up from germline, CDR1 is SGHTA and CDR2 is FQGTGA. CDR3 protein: CASSLMGGDDTQYF. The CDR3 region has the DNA TGTGCCAGCAGCTTAATGGGGGGAGATGATACGCAGTATTTT.

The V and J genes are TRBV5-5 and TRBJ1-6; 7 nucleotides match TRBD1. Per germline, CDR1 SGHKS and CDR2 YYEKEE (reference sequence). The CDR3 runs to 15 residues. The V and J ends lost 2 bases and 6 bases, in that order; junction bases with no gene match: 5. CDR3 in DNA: TGTGCCAGCAGCTTTGGAGGGACAGTTAATTCACCCCTCCACTTT. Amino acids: CASSFGGTVNSPLHF.

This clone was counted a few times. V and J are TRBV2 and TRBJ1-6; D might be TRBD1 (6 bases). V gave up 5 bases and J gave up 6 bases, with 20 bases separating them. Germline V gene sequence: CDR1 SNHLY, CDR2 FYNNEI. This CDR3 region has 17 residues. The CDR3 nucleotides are TGTGCCAGCAGTTCAAACAGGGTCATGGTGGGTAATTCACCCCTCCACTTT. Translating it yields CASSSNRVMVGNSPLHF.

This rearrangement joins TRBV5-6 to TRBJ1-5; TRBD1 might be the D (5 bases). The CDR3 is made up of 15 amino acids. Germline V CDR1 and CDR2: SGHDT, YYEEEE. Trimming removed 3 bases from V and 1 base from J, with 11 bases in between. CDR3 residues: CASSWWGRSNQPQHF. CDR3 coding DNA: TGTGCCAGCAGCTGGTGGGGGAGGAGCAATCAGCCCCAGCATTTT.

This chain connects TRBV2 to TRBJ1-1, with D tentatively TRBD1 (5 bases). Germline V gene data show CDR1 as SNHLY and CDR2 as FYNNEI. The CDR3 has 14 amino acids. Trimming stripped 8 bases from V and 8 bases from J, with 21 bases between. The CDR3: CASRRTGSSHEAFF. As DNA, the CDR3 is TGTGCCAGCCGCCGAACAGGCAGCTCCCACGAAGCTTTCTTT. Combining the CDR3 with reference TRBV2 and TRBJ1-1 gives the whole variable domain EPEVTQTPSHQVTQMGQEVILRCVPISNHLYFYWYRQILGQKVEFLVSFYNNEISEKSEIFDDQFSVERPDGSNFTLKIRSTKLEDSAMYFCASRRTGSSHEAFFGQGTRLTVV.

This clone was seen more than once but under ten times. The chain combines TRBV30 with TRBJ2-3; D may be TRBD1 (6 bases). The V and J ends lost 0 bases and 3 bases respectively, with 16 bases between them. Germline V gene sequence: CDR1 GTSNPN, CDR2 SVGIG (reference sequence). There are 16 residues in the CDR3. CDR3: CAWSVQWGRGTDTQYF. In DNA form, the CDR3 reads TGTGCCTGGAGTGTACAGTGGGGGCGAGGGACAGATACGCAGTATTTT.

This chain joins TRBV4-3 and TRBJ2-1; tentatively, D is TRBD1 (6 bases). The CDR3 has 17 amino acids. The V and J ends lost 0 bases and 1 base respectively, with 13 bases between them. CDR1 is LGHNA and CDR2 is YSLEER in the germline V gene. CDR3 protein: CASSQDTGLKSYNEQFF. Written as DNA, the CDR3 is TGCGCCAGCAGCCAAGATACAGGGCTAAAATCCTACAATGAGCAGTTCTTC.

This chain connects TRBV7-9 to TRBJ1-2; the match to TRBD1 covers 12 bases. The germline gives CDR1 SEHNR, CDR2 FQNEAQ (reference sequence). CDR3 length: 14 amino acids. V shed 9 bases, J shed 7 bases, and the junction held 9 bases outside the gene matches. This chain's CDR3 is CASSGTGGLSGYTF. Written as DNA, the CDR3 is TGTGCCAGTTCTGGGACAGGGGGCCTAAGTGGCTACACCTTC.

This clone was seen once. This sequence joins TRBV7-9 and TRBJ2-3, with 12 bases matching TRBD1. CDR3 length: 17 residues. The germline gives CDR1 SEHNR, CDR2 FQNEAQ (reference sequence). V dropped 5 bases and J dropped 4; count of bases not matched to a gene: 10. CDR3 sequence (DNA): TGTGCCAGCAGCCCCGCCGGGACAGGGGGCAGTGCAGATACGCAGTATTTT. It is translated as CASSPAGTGGSADTQYF.

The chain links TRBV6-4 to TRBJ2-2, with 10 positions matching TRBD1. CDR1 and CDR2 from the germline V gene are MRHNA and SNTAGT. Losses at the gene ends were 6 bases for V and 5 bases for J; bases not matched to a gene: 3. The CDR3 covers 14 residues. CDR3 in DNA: TGTGCCAGCAGCCCGGGACAGGGGACCGGGGAGCTGTTTTTT. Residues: CASSPGQGTGELFF.

CDR3 in amino acids: CASKLTAGTEAFF. The DNA for the CDR3 is TGTGCCAGCAAGCTCACAGCCGGTACTGAAGCTTTCTTT. The chain is built from TRBV6-1 and TRBJ1-1; the D is unclear. With 7 bases removed from V and 5 bases from J, the gap between germline ends came to 14 bases. The CDR3 is 13 amino acids. Looked up from germline, CDR1 is MNHNS and CDR2 is SASEGT.

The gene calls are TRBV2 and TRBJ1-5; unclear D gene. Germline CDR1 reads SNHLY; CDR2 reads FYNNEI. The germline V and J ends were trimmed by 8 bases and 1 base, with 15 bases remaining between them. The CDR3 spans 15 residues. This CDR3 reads CASALFGGSNQPQHF. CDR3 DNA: TGTGCCAGCGCCCTTTTTGGCGGCAGCAATCAGCCCCAGCATTTT.

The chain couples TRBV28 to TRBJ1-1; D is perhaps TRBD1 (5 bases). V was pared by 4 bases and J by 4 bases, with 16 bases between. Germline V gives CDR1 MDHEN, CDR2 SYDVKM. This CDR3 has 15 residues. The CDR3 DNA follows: TGTGCCAGCAGTTACCCGGGGGTTCCCGGCACTGAAGCTTTCTTT. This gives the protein CASSYPGVPGTEAFF.

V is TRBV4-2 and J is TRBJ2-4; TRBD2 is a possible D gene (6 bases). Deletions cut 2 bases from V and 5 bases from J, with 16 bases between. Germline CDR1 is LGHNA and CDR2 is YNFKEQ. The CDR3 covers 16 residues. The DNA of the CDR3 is TGTGCCAGCAGCCAACAATCGGGACTTACCCAAAACATTCAGTACTTC. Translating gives CASSQQSGLTQNIQYF.

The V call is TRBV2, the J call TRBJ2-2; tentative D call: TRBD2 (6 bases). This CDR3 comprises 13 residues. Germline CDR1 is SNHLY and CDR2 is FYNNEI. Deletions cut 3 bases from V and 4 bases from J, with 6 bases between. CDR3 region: CASSEGGTGELFF. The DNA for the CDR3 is TGTGCCAGCAGTGAGGGGGGCACCGGGGAGCTGTTTTTT.

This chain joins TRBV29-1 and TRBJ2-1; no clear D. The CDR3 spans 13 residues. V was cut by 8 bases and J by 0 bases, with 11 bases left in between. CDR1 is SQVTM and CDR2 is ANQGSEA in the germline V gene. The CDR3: CSLRIRSYNEQFF. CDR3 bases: TGCAGCCTGCGGATCCGCTCCTACAATGAGCAGTTCTTC.

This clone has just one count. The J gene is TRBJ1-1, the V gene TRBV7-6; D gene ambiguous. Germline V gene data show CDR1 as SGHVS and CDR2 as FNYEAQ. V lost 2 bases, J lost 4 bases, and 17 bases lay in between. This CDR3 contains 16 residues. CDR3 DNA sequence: TGTGCCAGCAGCTTAATGGGCGCGAGATCCGGCACTGAAGCTTTCTTT. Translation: CASSLMGARSGTEAFF. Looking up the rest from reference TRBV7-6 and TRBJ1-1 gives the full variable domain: GAGVSQSPRYKVTKRGQDVALRCDPISGHVSLYWYRQALGQGPEFLTYFNYEAQQDKSGLPNDRFSAERPEGSISTLTIQRTEQRDSAMYRCASSLMGARSGTEAFFGQGTRLTVV.

This chain's CDR3 is CASSVGGGVENGELFF. CDR3 DNA sequence: TGTGCCAGCAGCGTAGGGGGCGGGGTGGAGAACGGGGAGCTGTTTTTT. V usage is TRBV9 and J usage is TRBJ2-2, with D possibly being TRBD2 (6 bases). The V end lost 0 bases, the J end lost 7 bases, and 16 bases lay between the germline ends. The germline gives CDR1 SGDLS, CDR2 YYNGEE. CDR3 size: 16 residues.

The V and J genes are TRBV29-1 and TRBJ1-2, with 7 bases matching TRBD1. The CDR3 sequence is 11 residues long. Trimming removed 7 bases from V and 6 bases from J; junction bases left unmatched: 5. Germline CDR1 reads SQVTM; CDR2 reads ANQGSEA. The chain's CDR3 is CSAGTENGYTF. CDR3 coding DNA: TGCAGCGCCGGGACAGAGAATGGCTACACCTTC.

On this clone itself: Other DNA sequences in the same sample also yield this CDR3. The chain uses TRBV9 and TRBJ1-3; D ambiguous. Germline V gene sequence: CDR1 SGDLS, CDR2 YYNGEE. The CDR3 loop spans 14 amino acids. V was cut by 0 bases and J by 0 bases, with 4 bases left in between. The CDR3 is CASSVAGSGNTIYF. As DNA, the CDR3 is TGTGCCAGCAGCGTAGCCGGCTCTGGAAACACCATATATTTT.

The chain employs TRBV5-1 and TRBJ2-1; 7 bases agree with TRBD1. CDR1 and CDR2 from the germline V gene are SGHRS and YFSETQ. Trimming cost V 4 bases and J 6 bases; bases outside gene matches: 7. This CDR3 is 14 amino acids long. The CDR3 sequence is CASSTGVRANEQFF. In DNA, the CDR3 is TGCGCCAGCAGCACAGGGGTTCGGGCCAATGAGCAGTTCTTC.

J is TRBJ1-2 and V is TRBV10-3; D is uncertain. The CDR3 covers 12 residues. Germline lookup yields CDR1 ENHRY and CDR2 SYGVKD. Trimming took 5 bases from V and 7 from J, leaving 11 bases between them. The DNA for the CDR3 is TGTGCCATCAGTAGCGGTTTTTTTGGCTACACCTTC. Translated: CAISSGFFGYTF.

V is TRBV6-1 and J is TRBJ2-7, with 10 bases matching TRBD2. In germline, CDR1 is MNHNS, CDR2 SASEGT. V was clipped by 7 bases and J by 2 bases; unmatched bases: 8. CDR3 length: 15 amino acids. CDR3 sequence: CASILGLADTYEQYF. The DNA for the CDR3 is TGTGCCAGCATTCTCGGACTAGCGGATACCTACGAGCAGTACTTC.